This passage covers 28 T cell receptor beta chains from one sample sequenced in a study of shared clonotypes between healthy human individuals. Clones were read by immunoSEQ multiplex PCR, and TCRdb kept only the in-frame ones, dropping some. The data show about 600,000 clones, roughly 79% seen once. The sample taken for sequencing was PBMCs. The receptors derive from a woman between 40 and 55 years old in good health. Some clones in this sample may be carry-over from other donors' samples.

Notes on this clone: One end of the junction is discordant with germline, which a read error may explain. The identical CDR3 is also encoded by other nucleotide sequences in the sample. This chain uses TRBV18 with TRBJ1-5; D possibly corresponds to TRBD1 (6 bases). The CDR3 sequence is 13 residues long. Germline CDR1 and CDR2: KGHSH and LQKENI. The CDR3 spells CASQQGTDQPQHF. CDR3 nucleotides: TGTGCCAGCCAACAGGGAACCGATCAGCCCCAGCACTTT. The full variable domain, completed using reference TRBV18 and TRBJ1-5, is NAGVMQNPRHLVRRRGQEARLRCSPMKGHSHVYWYRQLPEEGLKFMVYLQKENIIDESGMPKERFSAEFPKEGPSILRIQQVVRGDSAAYFCASQQGTDQPQHFGDGTRLSIL.

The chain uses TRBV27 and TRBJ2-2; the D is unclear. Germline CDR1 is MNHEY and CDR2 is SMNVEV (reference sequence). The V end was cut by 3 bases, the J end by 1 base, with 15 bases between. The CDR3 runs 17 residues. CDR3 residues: CASSFRFGVGNTGELFF. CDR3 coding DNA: TGTGCCAGCAGTTTCAGATTCGGCGTGGGGAACACCGGGGAGCTGTTTTTT.

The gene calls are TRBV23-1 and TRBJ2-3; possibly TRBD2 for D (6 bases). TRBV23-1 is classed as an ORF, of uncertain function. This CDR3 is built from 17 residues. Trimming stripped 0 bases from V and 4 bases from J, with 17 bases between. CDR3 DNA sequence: TGCGCCAGCAGTCAATCGGGACGGGAGAAGGGGCCAGATACGCAGTATTTT. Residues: CASSQSGREKGPDTQYF.

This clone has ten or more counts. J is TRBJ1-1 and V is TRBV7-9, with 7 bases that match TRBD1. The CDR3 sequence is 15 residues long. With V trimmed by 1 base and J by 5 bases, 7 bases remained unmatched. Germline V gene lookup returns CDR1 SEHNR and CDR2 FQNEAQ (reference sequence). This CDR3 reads CASSLVTGVGTEAFF. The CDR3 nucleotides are TGTGCCAGCAGCTTAGTTACAGGGGTTGGGACTGAAGCTTTCTTT.

This CDR3 reads CASSFRDRGHIETQYF. In DNA, the CDR3 is TGTGCCAGCAGCTTCCGGGACAGGGGGCATATAGAGACCCAGTACTTC. The V call is TRBV5-5, the J call TRBJ2-5; the match to TRBD1 covers 12 bases. With 2 bases clipped from V and 4 bases from J, the junction kept 6 bases outside the gene matches. CDR1 is SGHKS and CDR2 is YYEKEE in the germline V gene (reference sequence). There are 16 residues in the CDR3.

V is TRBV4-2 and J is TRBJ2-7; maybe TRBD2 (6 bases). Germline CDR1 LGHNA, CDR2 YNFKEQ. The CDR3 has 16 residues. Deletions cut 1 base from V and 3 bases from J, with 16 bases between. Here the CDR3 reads CASSQGWGDFYYEQYF. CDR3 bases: TGTGCCAGCAGCCAAGGGTGGGGGGACTTCTACTACGAGCAGTACTTC.

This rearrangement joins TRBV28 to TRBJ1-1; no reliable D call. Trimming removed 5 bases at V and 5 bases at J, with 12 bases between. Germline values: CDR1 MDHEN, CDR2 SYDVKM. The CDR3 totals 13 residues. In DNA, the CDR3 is TGTGCCAGCAGTCAAACCATTGGTACTGAAGCTTTCTTT. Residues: CASSQTIGTEAFF.

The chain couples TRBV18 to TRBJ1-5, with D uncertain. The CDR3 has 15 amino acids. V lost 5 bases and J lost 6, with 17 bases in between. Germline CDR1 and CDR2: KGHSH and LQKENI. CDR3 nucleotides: TGTGCCAGCTCATCTGAGAAGGGCCGGGGTCAGCCCCAGCATTTT. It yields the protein CASSSEKGRGQPQHF.

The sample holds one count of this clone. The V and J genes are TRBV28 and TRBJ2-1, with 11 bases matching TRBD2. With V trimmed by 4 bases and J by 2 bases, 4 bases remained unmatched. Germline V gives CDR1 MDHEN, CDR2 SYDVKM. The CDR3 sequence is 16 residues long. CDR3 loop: CASSSSGLAAYNEQFF. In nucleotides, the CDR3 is TGTGCCAGCAGTTCCTCGGGACTAGCGGCCTACAATGAGCAGTTCTTC.

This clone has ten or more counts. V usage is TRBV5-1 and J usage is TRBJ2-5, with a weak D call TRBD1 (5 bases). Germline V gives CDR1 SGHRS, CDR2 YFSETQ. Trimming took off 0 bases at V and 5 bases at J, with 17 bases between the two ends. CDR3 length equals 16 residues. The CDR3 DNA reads TGCGCCAGCAGCTTGGCCAGGGTGTTGGGGCGGGAGACCCAGTACTTC. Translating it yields CASSLARVLGRETQYF.

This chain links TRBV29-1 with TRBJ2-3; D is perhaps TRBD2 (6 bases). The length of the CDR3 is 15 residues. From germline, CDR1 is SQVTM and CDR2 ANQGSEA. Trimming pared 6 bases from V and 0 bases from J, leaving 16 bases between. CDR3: CSVKGDFASTDTQYF. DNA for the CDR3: TGCAGCGTAAAAGGGGACTTCGCTAGCACAGATACGCAGTATTTT.

The CDR3 sequence is CASSDRTGRNQPQHF. The DNA of the CDR3 is TGTGCCAGCAGTGATAGGACAGGGCGCAATCAGCCCCAGCATTTT. The rearrangement uses TRBV2 and TRBJ1-5, with 8 bases aligning to TRBD1. Trimming at V came to 3 bases and at J to 2 bases, leaving 3 bases not matched to a gene. Germline CDR1 and CDR2: SNHLY and FYNNEI. This CDR3 spans 15 amino acids.

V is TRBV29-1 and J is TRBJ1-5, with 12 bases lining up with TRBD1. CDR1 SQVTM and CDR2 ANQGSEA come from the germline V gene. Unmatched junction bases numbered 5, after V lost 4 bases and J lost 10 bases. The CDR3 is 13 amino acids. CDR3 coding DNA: TGCAGCGTTGGGTTCGGGACAGGGGGCCCCCAGCATTTT. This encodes CSVGFGTGGPQHF.

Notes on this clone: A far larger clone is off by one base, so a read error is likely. The CDR3 spells CASNPAGGLTYGQYF. CDR3 DNA sequence: TGTGCCAGCAATCCAGCGGGAGGACTGACATACGGGCAGTACTTC. This chain links TRBV6-5 with TRBJ2-7, with TRBD2 matching over 9 bases. Germline assignment: CDR1 MNHEY and CDR2 SVGAGI. This CDR3 spans 15 amino acids.

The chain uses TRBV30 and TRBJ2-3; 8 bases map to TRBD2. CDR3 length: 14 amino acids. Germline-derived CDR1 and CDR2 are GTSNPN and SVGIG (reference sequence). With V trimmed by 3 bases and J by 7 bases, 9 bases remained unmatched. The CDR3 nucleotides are TGTGCCTGGAGCGTAGGGCTAGCGGGTAATACGCAGTATTTT. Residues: CAWSVGLAGNTQYF.

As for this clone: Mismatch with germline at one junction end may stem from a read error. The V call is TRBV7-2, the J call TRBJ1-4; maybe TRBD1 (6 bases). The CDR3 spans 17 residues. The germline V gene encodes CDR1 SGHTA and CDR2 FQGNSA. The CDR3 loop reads CASSPEGWGGTNEKLLF. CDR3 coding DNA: TGTGCCAGCAGCCCAGAGGGGTGGGGGGGCACTAATGAAAAACTGCTTTTT.

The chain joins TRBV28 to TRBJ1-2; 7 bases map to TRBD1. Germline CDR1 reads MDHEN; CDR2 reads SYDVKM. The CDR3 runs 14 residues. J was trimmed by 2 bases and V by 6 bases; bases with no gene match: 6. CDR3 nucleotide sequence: TGTGCCAGCAGACTCGAGACAGGGAACTATGGCTACACCTTC. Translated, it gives CASRLETGNYGYTF.

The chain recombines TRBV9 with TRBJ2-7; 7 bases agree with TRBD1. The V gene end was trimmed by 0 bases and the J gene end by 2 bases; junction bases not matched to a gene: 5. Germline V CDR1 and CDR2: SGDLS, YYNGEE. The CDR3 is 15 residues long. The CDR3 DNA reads TGTGCCAGCAGCGTAGGGGGGACAGCGCCCTACGAGCAGTACTTC. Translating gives CASSVGGTAPYEQYF.

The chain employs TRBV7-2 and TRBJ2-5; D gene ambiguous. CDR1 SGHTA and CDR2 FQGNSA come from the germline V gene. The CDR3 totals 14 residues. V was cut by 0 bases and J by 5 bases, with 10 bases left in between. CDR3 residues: CASSLASVWETQYF. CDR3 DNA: TGTGCCAGCAGCTTAGCCTCGGTGTGGGAGACCCAGTACTTC.

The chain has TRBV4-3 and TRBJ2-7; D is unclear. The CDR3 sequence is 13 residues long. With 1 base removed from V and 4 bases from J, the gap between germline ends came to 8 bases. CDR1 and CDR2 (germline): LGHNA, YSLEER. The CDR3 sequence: CASSQAPSYEQYF. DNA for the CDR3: TGCGCCAGCAGCCAAGCACCCTCGTACGAGCAGTACTTC.

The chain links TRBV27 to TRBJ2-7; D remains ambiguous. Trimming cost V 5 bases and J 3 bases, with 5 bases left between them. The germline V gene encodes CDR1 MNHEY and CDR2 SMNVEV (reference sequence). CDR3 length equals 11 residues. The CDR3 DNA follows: TGTGCCAGCAGTCTCCACTACGAGCAGTACTTC. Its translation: CASSLHYEQYF.

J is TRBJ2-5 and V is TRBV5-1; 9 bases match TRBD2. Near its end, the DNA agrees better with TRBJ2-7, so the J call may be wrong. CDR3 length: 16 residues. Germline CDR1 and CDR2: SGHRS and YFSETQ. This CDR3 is CASSLGTSARSYEQYF. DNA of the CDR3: TGCGCCAGCAGCTTGGGGACTAGCGCTCGCTCCTACGAGCAGTACTTC.

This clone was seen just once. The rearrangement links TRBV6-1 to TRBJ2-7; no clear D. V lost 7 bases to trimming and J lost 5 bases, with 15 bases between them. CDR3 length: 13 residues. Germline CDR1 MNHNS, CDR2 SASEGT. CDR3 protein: CASTSASRNEQYF. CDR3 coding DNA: TGTGCCAGCACTAGTGCAAGTCGAAACGAGCAGTACTTC.

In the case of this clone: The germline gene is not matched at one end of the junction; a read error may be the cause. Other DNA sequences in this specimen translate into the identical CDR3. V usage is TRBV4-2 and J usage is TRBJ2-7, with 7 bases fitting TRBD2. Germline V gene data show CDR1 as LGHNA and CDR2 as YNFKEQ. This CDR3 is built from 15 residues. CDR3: CASSQGAGEGYEQYF. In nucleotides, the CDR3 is TGTGCCAGCAGTCAAGGGGCGGGAGAAGGTTACGAGCAGTACTTC.

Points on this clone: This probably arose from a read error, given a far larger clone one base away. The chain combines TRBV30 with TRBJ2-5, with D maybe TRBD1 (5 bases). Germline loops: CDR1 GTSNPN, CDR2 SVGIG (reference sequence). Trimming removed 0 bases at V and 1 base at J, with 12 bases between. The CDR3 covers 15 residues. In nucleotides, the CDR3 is TGTGCCTGGAGTGTATTCGGACACGGCCAAGAGACCCAGTACTTC. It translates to CAWSVFGHGQETQYF.

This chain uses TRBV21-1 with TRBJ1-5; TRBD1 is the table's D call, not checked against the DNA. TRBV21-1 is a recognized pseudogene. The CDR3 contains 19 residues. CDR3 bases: TGTGCCAGCAGCTTTCCGGGACAGGGACCCTCTTATAGCAATCAGCCCCAGCATTTT. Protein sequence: CASSFPGQGPSYSNQPQHF.

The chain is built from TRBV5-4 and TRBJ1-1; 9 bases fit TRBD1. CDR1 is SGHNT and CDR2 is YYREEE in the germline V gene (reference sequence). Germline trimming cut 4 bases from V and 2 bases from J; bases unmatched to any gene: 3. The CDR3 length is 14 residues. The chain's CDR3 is CASSPDRGNTEAFF. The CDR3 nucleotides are TGTGCCAGCAGCCCGGACAGGGGAAACACTGAAGCTTTCTTT.

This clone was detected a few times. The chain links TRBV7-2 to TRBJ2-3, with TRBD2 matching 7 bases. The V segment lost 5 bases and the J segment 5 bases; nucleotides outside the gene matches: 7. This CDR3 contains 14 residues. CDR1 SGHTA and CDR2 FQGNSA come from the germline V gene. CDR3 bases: TGTGCCAGCAGCCCCCGGGTAGCGGGAGATACGCAGTATTTT. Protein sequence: CASSPRVAGDTQYF.